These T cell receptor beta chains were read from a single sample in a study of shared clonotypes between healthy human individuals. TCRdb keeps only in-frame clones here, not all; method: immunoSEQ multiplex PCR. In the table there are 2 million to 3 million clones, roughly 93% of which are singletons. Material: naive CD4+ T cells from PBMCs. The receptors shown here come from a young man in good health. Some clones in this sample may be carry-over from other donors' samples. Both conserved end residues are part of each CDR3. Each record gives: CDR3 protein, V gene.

cdr3_aa: CASSFTGTNTDTQYF
v_call: TRBV7-2

cdr3_aa: CASSLVGAGGEQYF
v_call: TRBV11-2

cdr3_aa: CASSDLGVDEKLFF
v_call: TRBV25-1

cdr3_aa: CASGKGGADTQYF
v_call: TRBV12-5

cdr3_aa: CTSSQAVKPIGTDTQYF
v_call: TRBV1

cdr3_aa: CASSSDSGANVLTF
v_call: TRBV6-6

cdr3_aa: CASRLAQPYNEQFF
v_call: TRBV7-2

cdr3_aa: CATSTDPAGSYNEQFF
v_call: TRBV15

cdr3_aa: CATERQGAVTQYF
v_call: TRBV18

cdr3_aa: CASSLSSPIGRYKQYF
v_call: TRBV27